Listed here are 10 T cell receptor beta chains from one sample, sequenced in a study of blood T cell repertoires in COVID-19. Profiling relied on immunoSEQ multiplex PCR, and the TCRdb table lists in-frame clones only, not all of them. The sample shows hundreds of thousands of clones, 80% to 90% of them seen only once. Sequencing input: PBMCs or T cells enriched from blood (not recorded which). The source is a man aged 25 to 40 who had recovered from COVID-19.

V usage is TRBV4-1 and J usage is TRBJ2-1, with TRBD2 matching 13 bases. The length of the CDR3 is 16 residues. V was pared by 4 bases and J by 9 bases, with 9 bases of the junction left unmatched. Germline CDR1 is MGHRA and CDR2 is YSYEKL. Here the CDR3 reads CASSLPGTSGAGEQFF. The CDR3 DNA sequence: TGCGCCAGCAGCCTTCCTGGGACTAGCGGGGCCGGTGAGCAGTTCTTC.

The chain has TRBV10-3 and TRBJ1-5; perhaps TRBD1 as D (5 bases). Trimming left V 0 bases short and J 7 bases short, with 10 bases between. Per the germline V gene, CDR1 is ENHRY and CDR2 is SYGVKD. This CDR3 region has 14 residues. The CDR3 DNA is TGTGCCATCAGTGAGTCGAATCGGGGGCAGCCCCAGCATTTT. It yields the protein CAISESNRGQPQHF.

This clone was seen once. This chain connects TRBV5-1 to TRBJ2-1; D gene uncertain. The CDR3 is 14 residues long. Germline lookup yields CDR1 SGHRS and CDR2 YFSETQ. V was clipped by 0 bases and J by 2 bases, with 6 bases between them. Here the CDR3 DNA reads TGCGCCAGCAGCTTGGGCTATACCTACAATGAGCAGTTCTTC. This encodes CASSLGYTYNEQFF.

The genes are TRBV5-8 and TRBJ1-5; D is perhaps TRBD1 (6 bases). CDR3 size: 14 residues. Germline V gene lookup returns CDR1 SGHTS and CDR2 YDEGEE. V dropped 4 bases and J dropped 3 bases, with 11 bases sitting between them. The CDR3, as DNA: TGTGCCAGCAGCACCGGACAGACCAATCAGCCCCAGCATTTT. As protein: CASSTGQTNQPQHF.

The genes are TRBV2 and TRBJ2-2; 9 positions match TRBD1. Germline-derived CDR1 and CDR2 are SNHLY and FYNNEI. The CDR3 spans 14 residues. The ends lost 8 bases at V and 3 bases at J; junction bases unmatched: 4. The CDR3 reads CASCRQGDTGELFF. The CDR3 DNA reads as TGTGCCAGCTGCAGACAGGGGGACACCGGGGAGCTGTTTTTT.

This clone appeared once. At one end the junction does not follow the germline gene, possibly because of a read error. This chain connects TRBV7-7 to TRBJ2-1, with 8 bases that match TRBD2. The CDR3 contains 15 residues. Germline CDR1 is SSHAT and CDR2 is FNYEAQ (reference sequence). The CDR3 here is CASSPGTSRYNEQFF. CDR3 nucleotides: TGTGCTAGCAGCCCAGGGACTAGTCGTTACAATGAGCAGTTCTTC.

This clone was counted a single time. V is TRBV7-8 and J is TRBJ2-5; no clear D gene. CDR3 length: 15 residues. Germline V gene data show CDR1 as SGHVS and CDR2 as FQNEAQ. Trimming left V 7 bases short and J 5 bases short, with 20 bases between. For the CDR3, the DNA is TGTGCCAGCAACCTAAATAGTTGGGCTTCGGAGACCCAGTACTTC. It yields the protein CASNLNSWASETQYF.

The chain links TRBV7-9 to TRBJ2-7; 10 nucleotides align to TRBD1. The CDR3 sequence is 15 residues long. V was clipped by 4 bases and J by 5 bases; unmatched bases: 8. Germline assignment: CDR1 SEHNR and CDR2 FQNEAQ (reference sequence). The CDR3 coding sequence is TGTGCCAGCAGCTCAATCCGGGACAGGGGAGACGAGCAGTACTTC. It is translated as CASSSIRDRGDEQYF.

The chain couples TRBV3-1 (or the pseudogene TRBV3-2) to TRBJ2-3; 13 nucleotides line up with TRBD2. CDR3 length: 17 residues. V lost 2 bases, J lost 4 bases, and 6 bases stayed unmatched. The V gene's germline CDR1 is LGHDT and CDR2 YNNKEL (reference sequence). CDR3 sequence reads: CASSQTSGRGPPDTQYF. The CDR3 nucleotides are TGTGCCAGCAGCCAAACTAGCGGGAGGGGCCCCCCAGATACGCAGTATTTT.

The chain recombines TRBV6-1 with TRBJ1-6, with D possibly being TRBD1 (5 bases). The germline CDR1 and CDR2 sequences are MNHNS and SASEGT. Trimming removed 3 bases from V and 0 bases from J, with 21 bases in between. This CDR3 spans 20 amino acids. CDR3 sequence reads: CASSDRGFVDKSSYNSPLHF. Written as DNA, the CDR3 is TGTGCCAGCAGTGACCGGGGGTTTGTGGATAAGAGCTCCTATAATTCACCCCTCCACTTT.